This entry lists 17 T cell receptor beta chains sequenced from one sample in a study of cytomegalovirus exposure and HLA in healthy donors. Both 60 Vbeta primers and 13 Jbeta primers went into the PCR. Sequenced by immunoSEQ multiplex PCR; TCRdb stores in-frame clones only, minus some. The sample lists 130,000 or so clones, about three quarters occurring once. Sequenced input: PBMCs. The receptors here all came from a female donor in good health and CMV-seronegative.

V is TRBV27 and J is TRBJ1-1; D gene unclear. The V end lost 8 bases, the J end lost 3 bases, and 10 bases lay between the germline ends. The CDR3 loop spans 12 amino acids. In germline, CDR1 is MNHEY, CDR2 SMNVEV (reference sequence). For the CDR3, the DNA is TGTGCCAGCGGCGCGGGCTACACTGAAGCTTTCTTT. Protein product: CASGAGYTEAFF.

This clone was seen just once. The V gene is TRBV23-1, the J gene TRBJ2-1, with D tentatively TRBD2 (6 bases). TRBV23-1 is identified as an open reading frame with a role that is uncertain. Trimming removed 8 bases from V and 5 bases from J, with 16 bases in between. The CDR3 runs to 14 residues. For the CDR3, the DNA is TGCGCCAGCGCCCGGGGGAGTTTCAACAATGAGCAGTTCTTC. The encoded protein is CASARGSFNNEQFF.

To note about this clone: The junction differs from germline at one of its ends, possibly a read error. Other DNA sequences in the same sample also yield this CDR3. The gene calls are TRBV29-1 and TRBJ1-1, with D perhaps TRBD1 (5 bases). Looked up from germline, CDR1 is SQVTM and CDR2 is ANQGSEA. The CDR3 is made up of 13 amino acids. CDR3 residues: CIHTGEVNTEAFF. CDR3 nucleotide sequence: TGCATCCATACGGGGGAGGTGAACACTGAGGCTTTCTTT. Supplemented by reference TRBV29-1 and TRBJ1-1, the full variable domain reads SAVISQKPSRDICQRGTSLTIQCQVDSQVTMMFWYRQQPGQSLTLIATANQGSEATYESGFVIDKFPISRPNLTFSTLTVSNMSPEDSSIYLCIHTGEVNTEAFFGQGTRLTVV.

The chain employs TRBV6-1 and TRBJ2-2; 9 bases align to TRBD1. CDR3 length equals 16 residues. V trimming: 4 bases; J trimming: 6 bases; junction bases outside the gene matches: 9. Germline loops: CDR1 MNHNS, CDR2 SASEGT. The CDR3 DNA reads as TGTGCCAGCAGTGTCCGGGACAGGGTCCAGGCCGGGGAGCTGTTTTTT. It codes for CASSVRDRVQAGELFF.

The V and J genes are TRBV15 and TRBJ2-3; possibly TRBD2 for D (6 bases). Trimming took off 1 base at V and 0 bases at J, with 8 bases between the two ends. Germline-derived CDR1 and CDR2 are LNHNV and YYDKDF (reference sequence). This CDR3 region has 15 residues. This CDR3 is CATSRGLGSTDTQYF. The CDR3 nucleotides are TGTGCCACCAGCAGAGGACTAGGTAGCACAGATACGCAGTATTTT. Looking up the rest from reference TRBV15 and TRBJ2-3 gives the full variable domain: DAMVIQNPRYQVTQFGKPVTLSCSQTLNHNVMYWYQQKSSQAPKLLFHYYDKDFNNEADTPDNFQSRRPNTSFCFLDIRSPGLGDTAMYLCATSRGLGSTDTQYFGPGTRLTVL.

The CDR3 coding sequence is TGTGCCAGCAGACACGGGTCGGGGGGCGAGCAGTACTTC. Translation: CASRHGSGGEQYF. The J gene is TRBJ2-7, the V gene TRBV11-2; 7 nucleotides agree with TRBD2. Germline V gene data show CDR1 as SGHAT and CDR2 as FQNNGV. CDR3 length: 13 amino acids. Unmatched junction bases numbered 8, after V lost 6 bases and J lost 6 bases.

This chain uses TRBV5-5 with TRBJ1-1; 8 bases are a match to TRBD1. The CDR3 length is 16 residues. Trimming took 0 bases from V and 6 from J; bases not matched to a gene: 10. CDR1 SGHKS and CDR2 YYEKEE come from the germline V gene (reference sequence). The CDR3: CASSLGTGWSRAEAFF. The CDR3 DNA reads as TGTGCCAGCAGCTTGGGGACAGGGTGGTCAAGGGCTGAAGCTTTCTTT.

The chain uses TRBV4-2 and TRBJ2-2; 12 positions agree with TRBD2. The CDR3 has 18 residues. The V gene's germline CDR1 is LGHNA and CDR2 YNFKEQ. Germline trimming cut 1 base from V and 4 bases from J; bases unmatched to any gene: 7. The CDR3 is CASSQGTSGDRSTGELFF. The CDR3 DNA sequence: TGTGCCAGCAGCCAAGGGACTAGCGGGGACAGGAGCACCGGGGAGCTGTTTTTT.

The genes are TRBV25-1 and TRBJ2-7; D is unclear. The CDR3 is 15 amino acids. The germline gives CDR1 MGHDK, CDR2 SYGVNS. Trimming pared 3 bases from V and 0 bases from J, leaving 12 bases between. The CDR3 reads CASSDTGQSSYEQYF. CDR3 DNA sequence: TGTGCCAGCAGTGATACTGGGCAGAGCTCCTACGAGCAGTACTTC.

CDR3 bases: TGTGCCAGTAGTGCCCGACAGGGGTCGTACCCCTCTGGGGCCAACGTCCTGACTTTC. Encoded protein: CASSARQGSYPSGANVLTF. This sequence joins TRBV19 and TRBJ2-6; 8 bases match TRBD1. The CDR3 totals 19 residues. V was clipped by 5 bases and J by 0 bases; unmatched bases: 12. CDR1 and CDR2 from the germline V gene are LNHDA and SQIVND (reference sequence). The full variable domain, in which reference TRBV19 and TRBJ2-6 provide the parts outside the CDR3, is DGGITQSPKYLFRKEGQNVTLSCEQNLNHDAMYWYRQDPGQGLRLIYYSQIVNDFQKGDIAEGYSVSREKKESFPLTVTSAQKNPTAFYLCASSARQGSYPSGANVLTFGAGSRLTVL.

The chain joins TRBV5-1 to TRBJ2-3, with D unresolved. This CDR3 is 15 amino acids long. The germline V gene encodes CDR1 SGHRS and CDR2 YFSETQ. V was shortened by 0 bases and J by 0 bases, with 8 bases between the two germline ends. The CDR3 coding sequence is TGCGCCAGCAGCTTGGATCCTCCTAGCACAGATACGCAGTATTTT. Translation gives CASSLDPPSTDTQYF. The full variable domain, in which reference TRBV5-1 and TRBJ2-3 provide the parts outside the CDR3, is KAGVTQTPRYLIKTRGQQVTLSCSPISGHRSVSWYQQTPGQGLQFLFEYFSETQRNKGNFPGRFSGRQFSNSRSEMNVSTLELGDSALYLCASSLDPPSTDTQYFGPGTRLTVL.

This clone showed up just a few times. The gene calls are TRBV5-1 and TRBJ1-4; D possibly corresponds to TRBD1 (6 bases). There are 13 residues in the CDR3. The V gene's germline CDR1 is SGHRS and CDR2 YFSETQ. Trimming took 6 bases from V and 3 from J, leaving 9 bases between them. DNA for the CDR3: TGCGCCAGCACGGCAGGGGCTAATGAAAAACTGTTTTTT. As protein: CASTAGANEKLFF.

This chain uses TRBV2 with TRBJ1-5, with D possibly matching TRBD1 (5 bases). CDR3 length: 14 amino acids. Trimming shortened V by 3 bases and J by 4 bases, and 10 bases separated the two germline ends. Germline CDR1 SNHLY, CDR2 FYNNEI. CDR3 sequence reads: CASSDLGGNQPQHF. The CDR3 coding sequence is TGTGCCAGCAGTGATTTGGGGGGTAATCAGCCCCAGCATTTT.

The rearrangement joins TRBV21-1 to TRBJ2-3; the table names TRBD1, a call not compared with the DNA. TRBV21-1 is reported as a pseudogene. This CDR3 region has 17 residues. In DNA, the CDR3 is TGTGCCAGCAGCCTTCGGACAGGAACATATACCACAGATACGCAGTATTTT. It yields the protein CASSLRTGTYTTDTQYF.

The chain couples TRBV7-3 to TRBJ2-7; 9 positions agree with TRBD1. The CDR3 has 12 amino acids. Trimming cost V 6 bases and J 5 bases; bases outside gene matches: 2. The V gene's germline CDR1 is SGHTA and CDR2 FQGTGA. CDR3 nucleotide sequence: TGTGCCAGCAGTCGACAGGGGGACGAGCAGTACTTC. Its translation is CASSRQGDEQYF.

This rearrangement joins TRBV7-9 to TRBJ2-5; TRBD1 aligns across 7 bases. The CDR3 consists of 16 residues. Germline assignment: CDR1 SEHNR and CDR2 FQNEAQ (reference sequence). V lost 1 base to trimming and J lost 2 bases; unmatched junction nucleotides: 7. The CDR3 DNA follows: TGTGCCAGCAGCTTAGATCTGGGCAGGGGGCAAGAGACCCAGTACTTC. Translating it yields CASSLDLGRGQETQYF.

The chain links TRBV7-2 to TRBJ1-1; 9 nucleotides match TRBD1. This CDR3 has 14 amino acids. V shed 5 bases and J 4 bases; nucleotides not matched to a gene: 5. The V gene's germline CDR1 is SGHTA and CDR2 FQGNSA. The CDR3 DNA reads as TGTGCCAGCAGCCAACGGGACAGGGTCACTGAAGCTTTCTTT. Translation: CASSQRDRVTEAFF.